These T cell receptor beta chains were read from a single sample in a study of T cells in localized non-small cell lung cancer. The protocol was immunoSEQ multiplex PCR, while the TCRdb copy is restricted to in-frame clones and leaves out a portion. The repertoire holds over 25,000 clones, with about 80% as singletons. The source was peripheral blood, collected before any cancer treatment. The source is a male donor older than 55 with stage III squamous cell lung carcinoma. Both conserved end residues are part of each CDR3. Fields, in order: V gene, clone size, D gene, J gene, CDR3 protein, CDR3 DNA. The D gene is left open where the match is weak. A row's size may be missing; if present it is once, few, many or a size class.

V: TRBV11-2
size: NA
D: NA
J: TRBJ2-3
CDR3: CASSLGAGDRTDTQYF
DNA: TGTGCCAGCAGCTTAGGTGCAGGGGACCGCACAGATACGCAGTATTTT

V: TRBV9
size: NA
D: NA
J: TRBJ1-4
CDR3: CASTPGQGRGTNEKLFF
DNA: TGTGCCAGCACCCCGGGGCAGGGTCGGGGAACTAATGAAAAACTGTTTTTT

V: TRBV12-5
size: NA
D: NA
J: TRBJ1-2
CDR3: CASGLSPANYGYTF
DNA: TGTGCTAGTGGTTTGAGTCCGGCTAACTATGGCTACACCTTC

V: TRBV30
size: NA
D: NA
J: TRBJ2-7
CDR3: CAWSVLFDVDSSYEQYF
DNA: TGTGCCTGGAGTGTACTATTTGATGTGGATAGCTCCTACGAGCAGTACTTC

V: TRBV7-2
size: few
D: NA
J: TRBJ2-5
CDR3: CASSLSRGQGQETQYF
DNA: TGTGCCAGCAGCTTATCTCGTGGGCAGGGCCAAGAGACCCAGTACTTC

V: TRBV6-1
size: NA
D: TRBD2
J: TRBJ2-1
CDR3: CASSRTSEQFF
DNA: TGTGCCAGCAGTCGGACTAGTGAGCAGTTCTTC

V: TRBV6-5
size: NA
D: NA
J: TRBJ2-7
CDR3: CASSSPTVPYEQYF
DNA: TGTGCCAGCAGTTCCCCGACAGTACCTTACGAGCAGTACTTC

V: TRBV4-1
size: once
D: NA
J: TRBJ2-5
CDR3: CASSQVGGQETQYF
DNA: TGCGCCAGCAGCCAAGTGGGCGGGCAAGAGACCCAGTACTTC

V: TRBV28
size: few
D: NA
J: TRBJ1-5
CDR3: CASSSPDQPQHF
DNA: TGTGCCAGCAGTTCCCCGGACCAGCCCCAGCATTTT

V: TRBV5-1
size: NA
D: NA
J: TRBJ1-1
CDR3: CASSLALNTEAFF
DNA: TGCGCCAGCAGCCTGGCTCTGAACACTGAAGCTTTCTTT

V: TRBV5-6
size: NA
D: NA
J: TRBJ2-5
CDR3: CASRGWDRGETQYF
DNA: TGTGCCAGCAGGGGTTGGGACCGAGGGGAGACCCAGTACTTC

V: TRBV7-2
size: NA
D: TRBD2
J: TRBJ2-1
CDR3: CASSTVAGTSYNEQFF
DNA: TGTGCCAGCAGCACAGTAGCCGGGACTAGTTACAATGAGCAGTTCTTC

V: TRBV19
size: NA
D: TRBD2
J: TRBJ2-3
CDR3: CASSLAGDSPDTQYF
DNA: TGTGCCAGTAGCTTAGCGGGAGATTCCCCAGATACGCAGTATTTT

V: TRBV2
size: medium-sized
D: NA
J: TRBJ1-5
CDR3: CASKEDGLGAQHF
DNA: TGTGCCAGCAAGGAGGATGGTTTAGGGGCCCAGCATTTT

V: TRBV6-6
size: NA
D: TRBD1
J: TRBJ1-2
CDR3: CASDGQGARRDYGYTF
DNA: TGTGCCAGCGACGGACAGGGGGCGCGCAGGGACTATGGCTACACCTTC

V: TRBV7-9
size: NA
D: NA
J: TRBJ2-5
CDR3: CASSLVGGQETQYF
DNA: TGTGCCAGCAGCTTAGTTGGGGGCCAAGAGACCCAGTACTTC

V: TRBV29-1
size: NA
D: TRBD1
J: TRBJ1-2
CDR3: CSVDPTGGAVYGYTF
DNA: TGCAGCGTAGACCCAACAGGGGGCGCGGTCTATGGCTACACCTTC

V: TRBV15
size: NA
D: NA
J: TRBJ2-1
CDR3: CATSRASGGYNEQFF
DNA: TGTGCCACCAGCAGAGCATCGGGCGGCTACAATGAGCAGTTCTTC

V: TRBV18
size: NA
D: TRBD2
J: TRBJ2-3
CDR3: CASSPRTSDSSSTDTQYF
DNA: TGTGCCAGCTCACCACGGACTAGTGATTCGTCTAGCACAGATACGCAGTATTTT

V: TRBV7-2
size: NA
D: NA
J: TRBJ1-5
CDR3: CASSLVQGVSQPQHF
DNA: TGTGCCAGCAGCTTAGTCCAGGGTGTCTCTCAGCCCCAGCATTTT

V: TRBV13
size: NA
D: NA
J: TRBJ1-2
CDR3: CASHRKNYGYTF
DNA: TGTGCCAGCCATCGCAAGAACTATGGCTACACCTTC

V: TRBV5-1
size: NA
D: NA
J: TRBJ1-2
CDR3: CASSLNGGYGYTF
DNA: TGCGCCAGCAGCTTGAACGGAGGCTATGGCTACACCTTC

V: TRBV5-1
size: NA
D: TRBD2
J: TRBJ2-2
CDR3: CASSFLERGSTGELFF
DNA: TGCGCCAGCAGCTTCTTGGAGCGGGGGAGCACCGGGGAGCTGTTTTTT

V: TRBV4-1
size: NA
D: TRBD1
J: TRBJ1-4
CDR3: CASSQDGQGAPIGEKLFF
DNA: TGCGCCAGCAGCCAAGATGGGCAGGGGGCGCCGATTGGTGAAAAACTGTTTTTT

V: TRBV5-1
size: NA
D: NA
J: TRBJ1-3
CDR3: CASSLGTGGNTIYF
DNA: TGCGCCAGCAGCTTAGGTACAGGTGGAAACACCATATATTTT

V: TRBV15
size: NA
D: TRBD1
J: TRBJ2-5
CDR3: CATSRDPGGQWETQYF
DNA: TGTGCCACCAGCAGAGACCCAGGGGGCCAGTGGGAGACCCAGTACTTC

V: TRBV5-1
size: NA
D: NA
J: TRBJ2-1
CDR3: CASSLRVNEQFF
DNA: TGCGCCAGCAGCCTCAGGGTAAATGAGCAGTTCTTC

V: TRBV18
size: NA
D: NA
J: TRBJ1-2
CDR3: CASSPPNSGQHYGYTF
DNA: TGTGCCAGCTCACCACCGAACAGCGGACAGCACTATGGCTACACCTTC

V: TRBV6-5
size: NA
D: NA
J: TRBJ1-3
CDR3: CASSYSTGTGNTIYF
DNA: TGTGCCAGCAGTTACTCGACCGGGACTGGAAACACCATATATTTT

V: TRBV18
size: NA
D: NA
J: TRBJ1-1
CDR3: CASSPLVNTEAFF
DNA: TGTGCCAGCTCACCACTGGTGAACACTGAAGCTTTCTTT

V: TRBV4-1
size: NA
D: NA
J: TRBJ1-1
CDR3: CASSQDSLSEAFF
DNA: TGCGCCAGCAGCCAAGACTCCTTATCTGAAGCTTTCTTT

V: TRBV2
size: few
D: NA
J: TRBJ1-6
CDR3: CASIGQGRSNSPLHF
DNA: TGTGCCAGCATTGGGCAGGGAAGATCCAATTCACCCCTCCACTTT

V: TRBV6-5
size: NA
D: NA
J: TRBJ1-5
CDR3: CASSQRGKNQPQHF
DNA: TGTGCCAGCAGTCAAAGAGGGAAGAATCAGCCCCAGCATTTT

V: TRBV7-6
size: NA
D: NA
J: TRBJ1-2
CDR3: CASSPGDGYTF
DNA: TGTGCCAGCAGCCCAGGGGATGGCTACACCTTC

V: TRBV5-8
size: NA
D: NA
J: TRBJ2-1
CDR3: CASSLEGISGEQFF
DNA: TGTGCCAGCAGCTTGGAAGGGATCTCCGGTGAGCAGTTCTTC

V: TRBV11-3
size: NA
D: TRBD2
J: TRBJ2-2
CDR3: CASSLGTSDGNELFF
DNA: TGTGCCAGCAGCTTAGGGACTAGCGACGGTAATGAGCTGTTTTTT

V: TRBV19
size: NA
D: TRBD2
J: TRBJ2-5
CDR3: CASSKGPTSGRAETQYF
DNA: TGTGCCAGTAGTAAGGGTCCGACTAGCGGGAGAGCAGAGACCCAGTACTTC

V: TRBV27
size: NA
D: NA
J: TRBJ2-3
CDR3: CASSSGDTQYF
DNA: TGTGCCAGCAGTTCCGGGGATACGCAGTATTTT

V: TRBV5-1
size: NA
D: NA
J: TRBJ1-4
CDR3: CASSLDGGNEKLFF
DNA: TGCGCCAGCAGCTTGGATGGTGGGAATGAAAAACTGTTTTTT

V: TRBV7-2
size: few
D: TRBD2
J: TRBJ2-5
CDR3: CASSLGTSAQETQYF
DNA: TGTGCCAGCAGCTTAGGTACTAGCGCTCAAGAGACCCAGTACTTC

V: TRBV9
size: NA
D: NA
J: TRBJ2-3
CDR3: CASSVKGYTDTQYF
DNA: TGTGCCAGCAGCGTAAAGGGGTACACAGATACGCAGTATTTT

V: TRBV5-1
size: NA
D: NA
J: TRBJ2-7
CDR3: CASSLEGWGGPLDEQYF
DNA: TGCGCCAGCAGCTTGGAGGGCTGGGGGGGCCCCCTGGACGAGCAGTACTTC

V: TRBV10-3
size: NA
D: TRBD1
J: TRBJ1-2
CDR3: CAISLQGAPNYGYTF
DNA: TGTGCCATCAGTTTACAGGGGGCGCCTAACTATGGCTACACCTTC

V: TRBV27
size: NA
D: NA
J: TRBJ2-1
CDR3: CASRGRDNEQFF
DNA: TGTGCCAGCAGAGGGAGAGACAATGAGCAGTTCTTC

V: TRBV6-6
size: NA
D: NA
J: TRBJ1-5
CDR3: CASILQEGFDQPQHF
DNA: TGTGCCAGCATCCTCCAGGAGGGTTTCGATCAGCCCCAGCATTTT

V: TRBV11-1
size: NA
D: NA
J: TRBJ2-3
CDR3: CASSRQGGDTQYF
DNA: TGTGCCAGCAGCCGTCAAGGGGGAGATACGCAGTATTTT

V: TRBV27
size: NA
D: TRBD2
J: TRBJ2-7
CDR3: CASSKAGNYEQYF
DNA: TGTGCCAGCAGTAAAGCGGGAAACTACGAGCAGTACTTC

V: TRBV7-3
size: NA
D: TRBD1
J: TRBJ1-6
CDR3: CASSLQGTANSPLHF
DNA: TGTGCCAGCAGCTTACAGGGGACAGCCAATTCACCCCTCCACTTT

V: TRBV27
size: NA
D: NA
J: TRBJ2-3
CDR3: CASSYFSSTDTQYF
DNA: TGTGCCAGCAGTTACTTCTCTAGCACAGATACGCAGTATTTT

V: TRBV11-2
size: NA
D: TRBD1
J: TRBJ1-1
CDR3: CASSSGTGRPAFF
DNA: TGTGCCAGCAGCTCCGGGACAGGGCGTCCAGCTTTCTTT

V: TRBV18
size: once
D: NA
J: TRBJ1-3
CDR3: CASSLYDRTLNLGAGNTIYF
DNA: TGTGCCAGCTCACTTTATGACAGAACTCTTAATTTAGGTGCTGGAAACACCATATATTTT

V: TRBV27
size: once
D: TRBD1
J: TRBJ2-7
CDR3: CASSLQGDGAYEQYF
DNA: TGTGCCAGCAGTTTGCAGGGGGATGGAGCCTACGAGCAGTACTTC

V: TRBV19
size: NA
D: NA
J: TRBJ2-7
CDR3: CASSIGSSRRSYEQYF
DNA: TGTGCCAGTAGTATTGGTAGTTCTCGAAGATCCTACGAGCAGTACTTC

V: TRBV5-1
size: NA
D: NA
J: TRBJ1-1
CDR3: CASSLTVLNTEAFF
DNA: TGCGCCAGCAGCTTGACGGTTTTGAACACTGAAGCTTTCTTT

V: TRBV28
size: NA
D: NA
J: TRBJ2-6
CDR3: CASSGPRTARGSGANVLTF
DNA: TGTGCCAGCAGCGGTCCCCGCACGGCTCGAGGCTCTGGGGCCAACGTCCTGACTTTC